This TCR beta chain emerged from a study of T cell changes during pregnancy in multiple sclerosis. The CDR3 extends over 16 amino acids. Losses at the gene ends were 2 bases for V and 2 bases for J; bases not matched to a gene: 1. CDR1 MNHEY and CDR2 SVGAGI come from the germline V gene. Only in-frame clones appear in the TCRdb table, and some are missing; sequencing was by immunoSEQ multiplex PCR. This sample has about 30,000 clones, with 80% to 90% found just once. The V gene is TRBV6-5, the J gene TRBJ1-4; 11 positions match TRBD1. The sequence derives from a female donor with multiple sclerosis, enrolled in a pregnancy study. This specimen was CD8+ T cells from peripheral blood mononuclear cells, taken in the second trimester of pregnancy. The chain's CDR3 is CASSYGDRGTNEKLFF. DNA of the CDR3: TGTGCCAGCAGTTACGGGGACAGGGGGACTAATGAAAAACTGTTTTTT.